Following are 26 T cell receptor beta chains from one sample sequenced in a study of blood T cell repertoires in COVID-19. The assay was immunoSEQ multiplex PCR, and TCRdb's table has in-frame clones only and misses some. The sample lists approximately 170,000 clones, about 84% occurring once. Sequencing was carried out using PBMCs or T cells enriched from blood (not recorded which). These receptors came from a man in his forties who had recovered from COVID-19.

The chain is built from TRBV6-5 and TRBJ2-3, with TRBD2 matching over 7 bases. The V gene end was trimmed by 6 bases and the J gene end by 0 bases; junction bases not matched to a gene: 6. Germline lookup yields CDR1 MNHEY and CDR2 SVGAGI. This CDR3 contains 15 residues. CDR3 coding DNA: TGTGCCAGCAGGTTAGCGGGCTCTAGCACAGATACGCAGTATTTT. It encodes CASRLAGSSTDTQYF.

CDR3 sequence (DNA): TGTGCCATCGAGGGTGGAAACACCATATATTTT. Protein sequence: CAIEGGNTIYF. The rearrangement links TRBV10-3 to TRBJ1-3; D unresolved. Trimming took 8 bases from V and 3 from J, leaving 5 bases between them. This CDR3 region has 11 residues. Germline CDR1 and CDR2: ENHRY and SYGVKD.

The rearrangement links TRBV19 to TRBJ2-3, with a possible D match to TRBD2 (6 bases). There are 13 residues in the CDR3. V dropped 3 bases and J dropped 6 bases, with 10 bases sitting between them. From germline, CDR1 is LNHDA and CDR2 SQIVND (reference sequence). Here the CDR3 DNA reads TGTGCCAGTAGTATCGGACTACCCGATACGCAGTATTTT. Translated, it gives CASSIGLPDTQYF. The full variable domain, its missing parts supplied by reference TRBV19 and TRBJ2-3, is DGGITQSPKYLFRKEGQNVTLSCEQNLNHDAMYWYRQDPGQGLRLIYYSQIVNDFQKGDIAEGYSVSREKKESFPLTVTSAQKNPTAFYLCASSIGLPDTQYFGPGTRLTVL.

The genes are TRBV30 and TRBJ1-2; D is unclear. The CDR3 contains 14 residues. CDR1 GTSNPN and CDR2 SVGIG come from the germline V gene (reference sequence). V gave up 0 bases and J gave up 1 base, with 9 bases separating them. The CDR3 sequence: CAWSVSSFNYGYTF. For the CDR3, the DNA is TGTGCCTGGAGTGTATCGAGCTTTAACTATGGCTACACCTTC.

The genes are TRBV2 and TRBJ2-3, with D possibly TRBD1 on 5 matching bases. V lost 7 bases and J lost 3, with 11 bases in between. This CDR3 spans 13 amino acids. Looked up from germline, CDR1 is SNHLY and CDR2 is FYNNEI. In DNA, the CDR3 is TGTGCCAGCAATGGACAATTGACAGATACGCAGTATTTT. Translated: CASNGQLTDTQYF.

The gene calls are TRBV6-5 and TRBJ2-7; TRBD2 matches at 10 bases. Germline values: CDR1 MNHEY, CDR2 SVGAGI. After removal of 7 bases from V and 3 bases from J, the junction contained 9 bases not matched to a gene. This CDR3 has 15 residues. The CDR3 loop reads CASTVVAGGNYEQYV. CDR3 coding DNA: TGTGCCAGCACCGTAGTAGCGGGGGGTAACTACGAGCAGTACGTC.

This chain joins TRBV18 and TRBJ1-3; 8 positions agree with TRBD1. The V gene end was trimmed by 4 bases and the J gene end by 4 bases; junction bases not matched to a gene: 9. Germline V gives CDR1 KGHSH, CDR2 LQKENI. This CDR3 region has 16 residues. The CDR3 region has the DNA TGTGCCAGCTCACTACTACAGGGGGTGATCGGAAACACCATATATTTT. Amino acid sequence: CASSLLQGVIGNTIYF.

The genes are TRBV13 and TRBJ2-7; 8 bases are shared with TRBD2. This CDR3 is 17 amino acids long. Germline values: CDR1 PRHDT, CDR2 FYEKMQ (reference sequence). Trimming removed 1 base from V and 0 bases from J; junction bases left unmatched: 8. The CDR3 spells CASSLAFSGASSYEQYF. DNA of the CDR3: TGTGCCAGCAGCTTAGCTTTTAGCGGGGCCAGCTCCTACGAGCAGTACTTC.

The chain is built from TRBV6-5 and TRBJ2-2, with 7 bases identical to TRBD2. The CDR3 is 15 amino acids. The germline V gene encodes CDR1 MNHEY and CDR2 SVGAGI. V lost 7 bases to trimming and J lost 2 bases; unmatched junction nucleotides: 7. For the CDR3, the DNA is TGTGCCAGCATAAGGAGCGGGACCAACACCGGGGAGCTGTTTTTT. Translation gives CASIRSGTNTGELFF.

The chain uses TRBV5-1 and TRBJ2-5; 9 nucleotides match TRBD2. The CDR3 loop spans 16 amino acids. Trimming cost V 0 bases and J 2 bases; bases outside gene matches: 5. The germline CDR1 and CDR2 sequences are SGHRS and YFSETQ. The CDR3 DNA reads as TGCGCCAGCAGCTTGGGCCTAGCGGGGTATCAAGAGACCCAGTACTTC. The encoded protein is CASSLGLAGYQETQYF.

The chain has TRBV7-6 and TRBJ2-1, with 12 bases matching TRBD2. CDR3 length equals 15 residues. The V and J ends lost 3 bases and 12 bases, in that order; junction bases with no gene match: 9. Germline V CDR1 and CDR2: SGHVS, FNYEAQ. The chain's CDR3 is CASSFLAGGPSSQFF. The CDR3 DNA follows: TGTGCCAGCAGCTTTCTAGCGGGGGGGCCTTCGTCGCAGTTCTTC.

J is TRBJ2-3 and V is TRBV4-1, with D possibly being TRBD1 (6 bases). V lost 0 bases to trimming and J lost 4 bases, with 11 bases between them. The CDR3 loop spans 15 amino acids. The germline gives CDR1 MGHRA, CDR2 YSYEKL. The CDR3 sequence: CASSQEVGASDTQYF. CDR3 sequence (DNA): TGCGCCAGCAGCCAAGAAGTGGGGGCCTCAGATACGCAGTATTTT.

The chain joins TRBV6-2 or TRBV6-3 to TRBJ2-1, with D possibly matching TRBD1 (6 bases). V was clipped by 5 bases and J by 0 bases, with 8 bases between them. The CDR3 totals 14 residues. CDR1 is MNHEY and CDR2 is SVGEGT in the germline V gene. The CDR3 sequence: CASSRTASYNEQFF. The CDR3 DNA follows: TGTGCCAGCAGTAGGACAGCCTCCTACAATGAGCAGTTCTTC.

The chain uses TRBV7-9 and TRBJ2-7; 7 nucleotides match TRBD1. The CDR3 is 14 residues long. The germline V gene encodes CDR1 SEHNR and CDR2 FQNEAQ (reference sequence). V lost 3 bases, J lost 5 bases, and 7 bases stayed unmatched. CDR3 nucleotide sequence: TGTGCCAGCAGCTTCTTGACAGGGTTTGACGAGCAGTACTTC. It translates to CASSFLTGFDEQYF.

The V call is TRBV10-3, the J call TRBJ2-3; TRBD2 matches at 9 bases. The CDR3 has 17 amino acids. With 0 bases clipped from V and 2 bases from J, the junction kept 6 bases outside the gene matches. Germline values: CDR1 ENHRY, CDR2 SYGVKD. CDR3 nucleotide sequence: TGTGCCATCAGTGAGTCTAGCCTAGCGGGGTCCACAGATACGCAGTATTTT. Translated, it gives CAISESSLAGSTDTQYF.

The V call is TRBV3-1 (or the pseudogene TRBV3-2), the J call TRBJ2-2; 7 bases fit TRBD1. The ends lost 1 base at V and 7 bases at J; junction bases unmatched: 6. There are 15 residues in the CDR3. Germline-derived CDR1 and CDR2 are LGHDT and YNNKEL (reference sequence). The CDR3 protein is CASSQAYRGVGELFF. The CDR3 coding sequence is TGTGCCAGCAGCCAAGCTTACAGGGGAGTCGGGGAGCTGTTTTTT.

This clone was counted between two and nine times. The rearrangement joins TRBV10-3 to TRBJ2-5; 9 bases match TRBD2. V was clipped by 10 bases and J by 2 bases; unmatched bases: 8. The CDR3 is 14 residues long. Looked up from germline, CDR1 is ENHRY and CDR2 is SYGVKD. The chain's CDR3 is CATAPSGVQETQYF. In DNA form, the CDR3 reads TGTGCCACAGCCCCTAGCGGGGTACAAGAGACCCAGTACTTC.

The J gene is TRBJ2-3, the V gene TRBV7-2, with 9 bases that match TRBD2. This CDR3 has 15 amino acids. The germline gives CDR1 SGHTA, CDR2 FQGNSA. V lost 2 bases and J lost 4; bases outside the gene matches: 4. CDR3 coding DNA: TGTGCCAGCAGCTTAATGCTAGCGGGGTCAGATACGCAGTATTTT. It specifies CASSLMLAGSDTQYF.

The V and J genes are TRBV5-1 and TRBJ1-2; TRBD1 matches at 9 bases. This CDR3 has 14 residues. With V trimmed by 2 bases and J by 4 bases, 3 bases remained unmatched. Per the germline V gene, CDR1 is SGHRS and CDR2 is YFSETQ. The CDR3 DNA sequence: TGCGCCAGCAGCTTACAGGGGGCTGGCTATGGCTACACCTTC. It specifies CASSLQGAGYGYTF.

V and J are TRBV2 and TRBJ2-1; 9 bases agree with TRBD2. V gave up 4 bases and J gave up 3 bases; unmatched junction bases: 4. Germline CDR1 SNHLY, CDR2 FYNNEI. This CDR3 region has 15 residues. CDR3 sequence reads: CASSGNSGGYNEQFF. DNA of the CDR3: TGTGCCAGCAGTGGTAATAGCGGGGGCTACAATGAGCAGTTCTTC.

This sequence joins TRBV24-1 and TRBJ1-2; 7 nucleotides agree with TRBD1. CDR1 KGHDR and CDR2 SFDVKD come from the germline V gene. This CDR3 is 12 amino acids long. Trimming took 4 bases from V and 9 from J; bases not matched to a gene: 4. The CDR3 protein is CATSDTTGSYTF. CDR3 nucleotides: TGTGCCACCAGTGACACGACAGGGAGCTACACCTTC.

The chain has TRBV12-5 and TRBJ1-5; D is unresolved. The V end lost 6 bases, the J end lost 2 bases, and 14 bases lay between the germline ends. The CDR3 contains 15 residues. Germline V CDR1 and CDR2: LGHNT, FRNRAP. CDR3 sequence: CASGRPGVRNQPQHF. The CDR3 DNA is TGTGCTAGTGGCCGGCCGGGAGTGCGCAATCAGCCCCAGCATTTT.

This chain joins TRBV2 and TRBJ2-1; 7 bases are a match to TRBD2. V was pared by 6 bases and J by 2 bases, with 7 bases of the junction left unmatched. The CDR3 extends over 15 amino acids. From germline, CDR1 is SNHLY and CDR2 FYNNEI. CDR3 bases: TGTGCCAGCAGCGGAAGCGGGGTTACCTACAATGAGCAGTTCTTC. Translating gives CASSGSGVTYNEQFF.

The chain has TRBV18 and TRBJ1-2; the match to TRBD1 covers 7 bases. The CDR3 sequence is 15 residues long. V shed 4 bases, J shed 4 bases, and the junction held 9 bases outside the gene matches. Germline V lookup: CDR1 KGHSH, CDR2 LQKENI. In nucleotides, the CDR3 is TGTGCCAGCTCACTACAGGGACAGAGGGGCTATGGCTACACCTTC. This encodes CASSLQGQRGYGYTF.

The chain uses TRBV14 and TRBJ2-5; TRBD1 matches 8 bases. Trimming took 1 base from V and 5 from J; bases not matched to a gene: 0. Germline assignment: CDR1 SGHDN and CDR2 FVKESK. This CDR3 contains 13 residues. The CDR3 loop reads CASSQGQGETQYF. The CDR3 bases are TGTGCCAGCAGCCAAGGACAGGGGGAGACCCAGTACTTC.

The CDR3 spells CASSQRLGTGVSYEQYF. The CDR3 DNA is TGTGCCAGCAGCCAGCGCCTCGGGACAGGGGTCTCCTACGAGCAGTACTTC. The chain couples TRBV14 to TRBJ2-7, with 10 nucleotides matching TRBD1. Germline CDR1 SGHDN, CDR2 FVKESK. CDR3 size: 17 residues. Trimming at V came to 3 bases and at J to 0 bases, leaving 8 bases not matched to a gene.